A single sample is the source of the 15 T cell receptor beta chains below, sequenced in a study of post-analysis software for immune sequencing data. Study observations and caveats: Controls had lower frequencies than patients of roughly five TRBV segments, which included TRBV5-6, TRBV5-1 and TRBV20-1.

For these receptors, no antigen is known. Unique molecular identifiers were present in the TCR beta cDNA libraries. Each CDR3 protein is one row after TCRdb ran MiXCR on the PCR reads. Here the sample spans hundreds of thousands of distinct CDR3 sequences, roughly two fifths being singletons. The specimen sequenced was blood. These receptor sequences come from a girl between 5 and 17 years old with multiple sclerosis.

The rearrangement links TRBV5-1 to TRBJ2-5; D gene ambiguous. The ends were cut back, 6 bases at V and 10 bases at J, with 19 bases in the middle. The CDR3 contains 13 residues. In germline, CDR1 is SGHRS, CDR2 YFSETQ. CDR3 in DNA: TGCGCCAGCATTTTAGGAAGTTCCAACCTCCAGTACTTC. This codes for CASILGSSNLQYF.

In its sample, this clonotype was seen once. This rearrangement joins TRBV12-3 or TRBV12-4 to TRBJ1-2; D is possibly TRBD1 (5 bases). CDR3 length: 14 residues. V shed 1 base and J shed 4 bases, with 10 bases lying between them. The CDR3 spells CASSLGRGTYGYTF. The DNA for the CDR3 is TGTGCCAGCAGTTTAGGTAGGGGAACCTATGGCTACACCTTC.

V usage is TRBV7-9 and J usage is TRBJ1-1; the D is unclear. CDR1 is SEHNR and CDR2 is FQNEAQ in the germline V gene (reference sequence). The CDR3 runs 13 residues. The V end was cut by 4 bases, the J end by 2 bases, with 8 bases between. CDR3 sequence (DNA): TGTGCCAGCAGCTACCGATCCAACACTGAAGCTTTCTTT. Translating it yields CASSYRSNTEAFF.

The J gene is TRBJ2-1, the V gene TRBV20-1; perhaps TRBD2 as D (6 bases). V lost 1 base and J lost 9, with 10 bases in between. Germline V gene data show CDR1 as DFQATT and CDR2 as SNEGSKA (reference sequence). This CDR3 region has 12 residues. In DNA form, the CDR3 reads TGCAGTGCTAGAGGGCAGGGAGGTGAGCAGTTCTTC. As protein: CSARGQGGEQFF.

This clonotype was seen only once. The J gene is TRBJ2-5, the V gene TRBV29-1, with 7 nucleotides matching TRBD1. Per germline, CDR1 SQVTM and CDR2 ANQGSEA. The CDR3 consists of 14 residues. With V trimmed by 4 bases and J by 2 bases, 7 bases remained unmatched. The CDR3 spells CSVVAGQAQETQYF. In DNA form, the CDR3 reads TGCAGCGTTGTGGCTGGACAGGCGCAAGAGACCCAGTACTTC.

This clonotype came up a few times. The chain couples TRBV6-5 to TRBJ1-6; tentative D call: TRBD1 (5 bases). V was shortened by 0 bases and J by 14 bases, with 17 bases between the two germline ends. The CDR3 totals 15 residues. The germline V gene encodes CDR1 MNHEY and CDR2 SVGAGI. The DNA of the CDR3 is TGTGCCAGCAGTTACTCGGGGCAGGGCCTAGGATCCCTCCACTTT. Amino acid sequence: CASSYSGQGLGSLHF.

This clonotype was found a few times. V gene TRBV29-1 combines with J gene TRBJ2-1; D gene ambiguous. The CDR3 spans 11 residues. The V end lost 3 bases, the J end lost 6 bases, and 6 bases lay between the germline ends. Germline V CDR1 and CDR2: SQVTM, ANQGSEA. The CDR3 DNA reads TGCAGCGTTGAGGGCAGCAATGAGCAGTTCTTC. Amino acids: CSVEGSNEQFF.

This rearrangement joins TRBV12-3 or TRBV12-4 to TRBJ1-2, with 9 bases that match TRBD1. Trimming cost V 6 bases and J 5 bases; bases outside gene matches: 10. This CDR3 is 15 amino acids long. CDR3 loop: CASSSPGQGRYGYTF. The CDR3 nucleotides are TGTGCCAGCAGCTCACCGGGACAGGGAAGATATGGCTACACCTTC.

This clonotype was seen once. The gene calls are TRBV20-1 and TRBJ2-3; TRBD2 agrees at 7 bases. The junction had 6 bases not matched to a gene; V was cut back by 5 bases and J by 1 base. Germline V gene sequence: CDR1 DFQATT, CDR2 SNEGSKA (reference sequence). The CDR3 covers 14 residues. In DNA, the CDR3 is TGCAGTGCTCGGACTAGGATGGGCACAGATACGCAGTATTTT. This gives the protein CSARTRMGTDTQYF.

This clonotype has only a few counts. The chain has TRBV10-3 and TRBJ2-4; 8 bases match TRBD1. The J segment lost 5 bases and the V segment lost 6 bases, leaving 3 bases of the junction unmatched. The CDR3 consists of 13 residues. Germline CDR1 ENHRY, CDR2 SYGVKD. CDR3 in DNA: TGTGCCATCAGCGGACAGGGAGAAAACATTCAGTACTTC. Protein: CAISGQGENIQYF.

This clonotype is a singleton in its sample. The chain couples TRBV3-1 to TRBJ1-5, with D unclear. Trimming cost V 5 bases and J 2 bases, with 10 bases left between them. This CDR3 has 14 amino acids. Germline-derived CDR1 and CDR2 are LGHDT and YNNKEL (reference sequence). CDR3 nucleotide sequence: TGTGCCAGCAGCAACGGGAGGGGCAATCAGCCCCAGCATTTT. This gives the protein CASSNGRGNQPQHF.

The chain carries TRBV12-3 or TRBV12-4 and TRBJ1-2, with D perhaps TRBD1 (6 bases). The V end lost 3 bases, the J end lost 7 bases, and 12 bases lay between the germline ends. This CDR3 region has 13 residues. Here the CDR3 DNA reads TGTGCCAGCAGTTTTCAGAGGGGGTCTGGCTACACCTTC. It yields the protein CASSFQRGSGYTF.

The rearrangement joins TRBV27 to TRBJ2-7, with TRBD2 matching over 9 bases. The CDR3 is made up of 17 amino acids. Germline V gene lookup returns CDR1 MNHEY and CDR2 SMNVEV (reference sequence). The junction had 14 bases not matched to a gene; V was cut back by 5 bases and J by 3 bases. As DNA, the CDR3 is TGTGCCAGCAGTCCTTTTGGGGGAGCGGGGGGCGGCTACGAGCAGTACTTC. Translation: CASSPFGGAGGGYEQYF.

This clonotype was counted only a few times. V gene TRBV6-6 combines with J gene TRBJ1-5; D call uncertain. Germline V gene sequence: CDR1 MNHNY, CDR2 SVGAGI (reference sequence). The CDR3 consists of 12 residues. Trimming pared 8 bases from V and 1 base from J, leaving 6 bases between. CDR3 DNA sequence: TGTGCCAGCTTGGGCAGCAATCAGCCCCAGCATTTT. Translating it yields CASLGSNQPQHF.

The chain links TRBV20-1 to TRBJ2-1; TRBD1 is a possible D gene (6 bases). V was cut by 3 bases and J by 6 bases, with 21 bases left in between. CDR3 length: 16 residues. In germline, CDR1 is DFQATT, CDR2 SNEGSKA (reference sequence). CDR3 bases: TGCAGTGCTAGCGCCCTACAGGGCCCGGTTACCAATGAGCAGTTCTTC. Its translation is CSASALQGPVTNEQFF.